The 10 T cell receptor beta chains below were found in one sample sequenced in a study of technical replicates of blood from a few donors. The assay was immunoSEQ multiplex PCR, and TCRdb's table has in-frame clones only and misses some. The data contain roughly 60,000 clones, about 87% of them seen just once; the ten biggest clones take up 4.5% to 6.5%. The sequencing input was PBMCs. The origin of the receptors is a human donor in good health. Some clones in this sample may be carry-over from other donors' samples.

This rearrangement joins TRBV27 to TRBJ2-2; 7 bases are a match to TRBD1. CDR3 length equals 15 residues. Germline V CDR1 and CDR2: MNHEY, SMNVEV (reference sequence). J was trimmed by 6 bases and V by 4 bases; bases with no gene match: 8. The CDR3 nucleotides read TGTGCCAGCAGTTCTCACAGGGGTCAGGCCGGGGAGCTGTTTTTT. As protein: CASSSHRGQAGELFF.

V gene TRBV9 combines with J gene TRBJ1-4, with TRBD1 identical over 8 bases. Germline CDR1 reads SGDLS; CDR2 reads YYNGEE. Unmatched junction bases numbered 4, after V lost 2 bases and J lost 7 bases. The CDR3 spans 14 residues. CDR3 sequence reads: CASSVTGGGEKLFF. CDR3 bases: TGTGCCAGCAGCGTTACAGGGGGGGGTGAAAAACTGTTTTTT.

This chain links TRBV7-9 with TRBJ1-2, with D perhaps matching TRBD1 (5 bases). V was shortened by 7 bases and J by 4 bases, with 10 bases between the two germline ends. The CDR3 totals 12 residues. Germline V gives CDR1 SEHNR, CDR2 FQNEAQ (reference sequence). The CDR3 loop reads CASTQDIYGYTF. CDR3 nucleotides: TGTGCCAGCACCCAGGACATCTATGGCTACACCTTC. Combining the CDR3 with reference TRBV7-9 and TRBJ1-2 gives the whole variable domain DTGVSQNPRHKITKRGQNVTFRCDPISEHNRLYWYRQTLGQGPEFLTYFQNEAQLEKSRLLSDRFSAERPKGSFSTLEIQRTEQGDSAMYLCASTQDIYGYTFGSGTRLTVV.

This clone occurred once. The chain employs TRBV4-1 and TRBJ1-5, with no clear D. The V end lost 0 bases, the J end lost 0 bases, and 12 bases lay between the germline ends. The germline V gene encodes CDR1 MGHRA and CDR2 YSYEKL. The CDR3 loop spans 17 amino acids. CDR3 loop: CASSQDIFHSSNQPQHF. CDR3 sequence (DNA): TGCGCCAGCAGCCAAGATATTTTCCACAGTAGCAATCAGCCCCAGCATTTT.

The V and J genes are TRBV7-9 and TRBJ2-3; the D gene is possibly TRBD2 (5 bases). The CDR3 spans 14 residues. Trimming shortened V by 5 bases and J by 3 bases, and 12 bases separated the two germline ends. Germline CDR1 and CDR2: SEHNR and FQNEAQ (reference sequence). This chain's CDR3 is CASSPGSRTDTQYF. CDR3 bases: TGTGCCAGCAGCCCGGGGAGTCGGACAGATACGCAGTATTTT.

The rearrangement joins TRBV2 to TRBJ1-1, with D perhaps matching TRBD1 (6 bases). V lost 2 bases and J 7 bases, leaving 11 bases between the germline ends. Germline V gene lookup returns CDR1 SNHLY and CDR2 FYNNEI. CDR3 length equals 13 residues. The CDR3 region is CASSEREGHEAFF. The CDR3 DNA sequence: TGTGCCAGCAGTGAACGGGAGGGACATGAAGCTTTCTTT.

This clone occurred a few times. The chain recombines TRBV30 with TRBJ1-5; weak D call: TRBD1 (5 bases). Germline CDR1 GTSNPN, CDR2 SVGIG (reference sequence). Trimming pared 3 bases from V and 0 bases from J, leaving 6 bases between. The CDR3 contains 13 residues. CDR3 sequence (DNA): TGTGCCTGGAGGGACAATAGCAATCAGCCCCAGCATTTT. Encoded protein: CAWRDNSNQPQHF.

The chain links TRBV19 to TRBJ2-3; no definite D call. The CDR3 sequence is 15 residues long. Per germline, CDR1 LNHDA and CDR2 SQIVND (reference sequence). The V end was cut by 3 bases, the J end by 5 bases, with 15 bases between. CDR3 in DNA: TGTGCCAGTAGTATCTCAATCGCGTCGGTAGATACGCAGTATTTT. This gives the protein CASSISIASVDTQYF.

This chain joins TRBV11-3 and TRBJ2-2; TRBD2 agrees at 7 bases. CDR3 length equals 15 residues. V lost 3 bases to trimming and J lost 7 bases; unmatched junction nucleotides: 8. Germline V gives CDR1 SGHNT, CDR2 YENEEA. The CDR3 DNA reads as TGTGCCAGCAGCTTCGGAGCGGGGTCCGTCGGGGAGCTGTTTTTT. Amino acid sequence: CASSFGAGSVGELFF.

This clone turned up a few times. The chain couples TRBV11-1 to TRBJ2-2, with TRBD2 as a possible D gene (6 bases). The germline V and J ends were trimmed by 6 bases and 5 bases, with 16 bases remaining between them. The CDR3 consists of 15 residues. Germline CDR1 SGHAT, CDR2 FQDESV (reference sequence). CDR3 DNA: TGTGCCAGCAGACCCCGGGACTGGGTGACCGGGGAGCTGTTTTTT. Translating it yields CASRPRDWVTGELFF.